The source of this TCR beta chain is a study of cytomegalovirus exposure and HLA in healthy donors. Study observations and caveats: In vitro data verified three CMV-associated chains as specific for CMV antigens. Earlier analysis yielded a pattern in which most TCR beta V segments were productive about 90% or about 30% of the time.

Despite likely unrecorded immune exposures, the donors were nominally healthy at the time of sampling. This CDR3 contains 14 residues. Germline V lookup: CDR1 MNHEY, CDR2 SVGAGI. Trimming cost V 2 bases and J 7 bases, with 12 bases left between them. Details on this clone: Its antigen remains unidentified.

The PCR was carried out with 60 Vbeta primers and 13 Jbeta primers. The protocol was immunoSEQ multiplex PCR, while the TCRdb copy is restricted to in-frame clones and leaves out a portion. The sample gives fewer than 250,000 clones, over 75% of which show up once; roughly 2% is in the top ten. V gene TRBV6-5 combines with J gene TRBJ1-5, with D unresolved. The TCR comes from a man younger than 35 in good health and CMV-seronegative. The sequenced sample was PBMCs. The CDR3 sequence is CASSYRGLGQPQHF. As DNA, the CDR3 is TGTGCCAGCAGTTACAGAGGGCTGGGACAGCCCCAGCATTTT.